The rows below give T cell receptor beta chains drawn from one sample of a study of shared clonotypes between healthy human individuals. Measured with immunoSEQ multiplex PCR; TCRdb has only the in-frame clones, and not every one. The table records about 2 million clones, 90% to 95% of them present only once. The sequenced sample was naive CD4+ T cells sorted from blood. These receptors came from a young man in good health. Each CDR3 is given with its conserved first and last residue. The D gene is left open where the match is weak. The size entry is marked missing in some rows and otherwise reads once, few, many or a size class.

abundance: NA
j_gene: TRBJ2-2
v_gene: TRBV7-2
d_gene: NA
CDR3aa: CASSPQGGSGHTGELFF
CDR3nt: TGTGCCAGCAGCCCCCAGGGGGGGAGCGGGCACACCGGGGAGCTGTTTTTT

abundance: NA
j_gene: TRBJ2-7
v_gene: TRBV5-8
d_gene: NA
CDR3aa: CASSLGRTYEQYF
CDR3nt: TGTGCCAGCAGCTTGGGCAGGACCTACGAGCAGTACTTC

abundance: NA
j_gene: TRBJ2-4
v_gene: TRBV7-2
d_gene: TRBD2
CDR3aa: CASSLRTSGSDKNIQYF
CDR3nt: TGTGCCAGCAGCCTCCGGACTAGCGGGAGTGACAAAAACATTCAGTACTTC

abundance: NA
j_gene: TRBJ2-5
v_gene: TRBV7-2
d_gene: NA
CDR3aa: CASSFNVGETQYF
CDR3nt: TGTGCCAGCAGCTTTAACGTAGGAGAGACCCAGTACTTC

abundance: NA
j_gene: TRBJ1-6
v_gene: TRBV2
d_gene: NA
CDR3aa: CASSGFVQNSPLHF
CDR3nt: TGTGCCAGCAGTGGATTCGTACAGAATTCACCCCTCCACTTT

abundance: NA
j_gene: TRBJ1-5
v_gene: TRBV6-1
d_gene: NA
CDR3aa: CASSEFRNQPQHF
CDR3nt: TGTGCCAGCAGTGAATTTCGCAATCAGCCCCAGCATTTT

abundance: NA
j_gene: TRBJ2-7
v_gene: TRBV7-9
d_gene: NA
CDR3aa: CASSSSLVEQYF
CDR3nt: TGTGCCAGCAGCTCCAGTCTTGTAGAGCAGTACTTC

abundance: NA
j_gene: TRBJ1-3
v_gene: TRBV30
d_gene: TRBD1
CDR3aa: CAWSRDRVSGNTIYF
CDR3nt: TGTGCCTGGAGTCGGGACAGGGTCTCTGGAAACACCATATATTTT

abundance: NA
j_gene: TRBJ1-5
v_gene: TRBV9
d_gene: NA
CDR3aa: CASGLGDPQHF
CDR3nt: TGTGCCAGCGGATTGGGGGACCCCCAGCATTTT

abundance: many
j_gene: TRBJ1-5
v_gene: TRBV28
d_gene: TRBD1
CDR3aa: CASTGTGPSNQPQHF
CDR3nt: TGTGCCAGCACTGGGACAGGGCCTAGCAATCAGCCCCAGCATTTT

abundance: NA
j_gene: TRBJ1-1
v_gene: TRBV18
d_gene: NA
CDR3aa: CASSDTVMNTEAFF
CDR3nt: TGTGCCAGCTCAGACACCGTTATGAACACTGAAGCTTTCTTT

abundance: NA
j_gene: TRBJ2-5
v_gene: TRBV4-1
d_gene: NA
CDR3aa: CASSQAYGETQYF
CDR3nt: TGCGCCAGCAGCCAAGCCTACGGGGAGACCCAGTACTTC

abundance: NA
j_gene: TRBJ2-7
v_gene: TRBV19
d_gene: NA
CDR3aa: CASSIYRDSYEQYF
CDR3nt: TGTGCCAGTAGTATATACAGGGATTCCTACGAGCAGTACTTC

abundance: NA
j_gene: TRBJ2-2
v_gene: TRBV27
d_gene: NA
CDR3aa: CASIDLTGELFF
CDR3nt: TGTGCCAGCATCGACCTCACCGGGGAGCTGTTTTTT

abundance: NA
j_gene: TRBJ2-7
v_gene: TRBV10-3
d_gene: NA
CDR3aa: CAISESSHPAPYEQYF
CDR3nt: TGTGCCATCAGTGAGTCGTCCCATCCGGCCCCCTACGAGCAGTACTTC

abundance: NA
j_gene: TRBJ2-2
v_gene: TRBV18
d_gene: NA
CDR3aa: CASSPGLASGELFF
CDR3nt: TGTGCCAGCTCCCCCGGCCTAGCGAGCGGGGAGCTGTTTTTT

abundance: NA
j_gene: TRBJ1-2
v_gene: TRBV19
d_gene: TRBD1
CDR3aa: CASSSRDSTNYGYTF
CDR3nt: TGTGCCAGTAGTTCTCGGGACAGCACTAACTATGGCTACACCTTC

abundance: NA
j_gene: TRBJ2-3
v_gene: TRBV6-1
d_gene: NA
CDR3aa: CASSLGDTQYF
CDR3nt: TGTGCCAGCAGCCTAGGGGATACGCAGTATTTT

abundance: NA
j_gene: TRBJ1-2
v_gene: TRBV2
d_gene: TRBD1
CDR3aa: CASSEARTGPYGYTF
CDR3nt: TGTGCCAGCAGTGAAGCCCGGACAGGGCCTTATGGCTACACCTTC

abundance: NA
j_gene: TRBJ2-7
v_gene: TRBV18
d_gene: NA
CDR3aa: CASSPGVHSYEQYF
CDR3nt: TGTGCCAGCTCACCGGGGGTGCACTCCTACGAGCAGTACTTC

abundance: NA
j_gene: TRBJ2-7
v_gene: TRBV7-8
d_gene: NA
CDR3aa: CASSLVPGFTAAYEQYF
CDR3nt: TGTGCCAGCAGCTTAGTCCCAGGGTTCACCGCAGCCTACGAGCAGTACTTC

abundance: once
j_gene: TRBJ1-6
v_gene: TRBV9
d_gene: TRBD1
CDR3aa: CASGQGGGSPLHF
CDR3nt: TGTGCCAGCGGACAGGGGGGAGGTTCACCCCTCCACTTT

abundance: NA
j_gene: TRBJ1-1
v_gene: TRBV30
d_gene: NA
CDR3aa: CAWSVLGTQAFF
CDR3nt: TGTGCCTGGAGTGTATTGGGCACCCAAGCTTTCTTT

abundance: NA
j_gene: TRBJ1-3
v_gene: TRBV30
d_gene: NA
CDR3aa: CAWTRAHSGNTIYF
CDR3nt: TGTGCCTGGACCAGGGCCCACTCTGGAAACACCATATATTTT

abundance: NA
j_gene: TRBJ1-3
v_gene: TRBV2
d_gene: NA
CDR3aa: CASREEGNTIYF
CDR3nt: TGTGCCAGCAGGGAGGAAGGAAACACCATATATTTT

abundance: NA
j_gene: TRBJ2-3
v_gene: TRBV5-4
d_gene: TRBD2
CDR3aa: CASSLIAGGQVSTDTQYF
CDR3nt: TGTGCCAGCAGCTTGATCGCGGGAGGGCAGGTCAGCACAGATACGCAGTATTTT

abundance: NA
j_gene: TRBJ2-7
v_gene: TRBV7-2
d_gene: NA
CDR3aa: CASSFAGAGLSYEQYF
CDR3nt: TGTGCCAGCAGCTTCGCGGGGGCGGGACTCTCCTACGAGCAGTACTTC

abundance: NA
j_gene: TRBJ2-7
v_gene: TRBV27
d_gene: NA
CDR3aa: CASSSQTNSYEQYF
CDR3nt: TGTGCCAGCAGTTCCCAGACCAACTCCTACGAGCAGTACTTC

abundance: NA
j_gene: TRBJ1-1
v_gene: TRBV30
d_gene: NA
CDR3aa: CAWSSGTVYTEAFF
CDR3nt: TGTGCCTGGAGTTCCGGGACCGTGTACACTGAAGCTTTCTTT

abundance: NA
j_gene: TRBJ2-7
v_gene: TRBV30
d_gene: NA
CDR3aa: CAWSVDTFQQGYEQYF
CDR3nt: TGTGCCTGGAGTGTCGACACCTTTCAGCAGGGCTACGAGCAGTACTTC

abundance: NA
j_gene: TRBJ1-2
v_gene: TRBV18
d_gene: NA
CDR3aa: CASSPDGEGYTF
CDR3nt: TGTGCCAGCTCACCGGACGGGGAAGGCTACACCTTC

abundance: NA
j_gene: TRBJ1-1
v_gene: TRBV10-3
d_gene: TRBD1
CDR3aa: CATWEGDRGGAEAFF
CDR3nt: TGTGCCACGTGGGAGGGAGACAGGGGAGGGGCTGAAGCTTTCTTT

abundance: NA
j_gene: TRBJ2-7
v_gene: TRBV6-6
d_gene: NA
CDR3aa: CASGELPTYEQYF
CDR3nt: TGTGCCAGTGGTGAACTCCCAACCTACGAGCAGTACTTC

abundance: NA
j_gene: TRBJ2-5
v_gene: TRBV11-2
d_gene: NA
CDR3aa: CASSSAERETQYF
CDR3nt: TGTGCCAGCAGCTCCGCCGAGAGGGAGACCCAGTACTTC

abundance: NA
j_gene: TRBJ2-1
v_gene: TRBV5-4
d_gene: NA
CDR3aa: CASSPARSSYNEQFF
CDR3nt: TGTGCCAGCAGCCCGGCTAGGAGCTCCTACAATGAGCAGTTCTTC

abundance: once
j_gene: TRBJ2-3
v_gene: TRBV9
d_gene: TRBD2
CDR3aa: CASSPRTSGTTDTQYF
CDR3nt: TGTGCCAGCAGCCCCCGGACTAGCGGGACCACAGATACGCAGTATTTT

abundance: NA
j_gene: TRBJ1-2
v_gene: TRBV10-3
d_gene: TRBD1
CDR3aa: CAISPGQGALGYTF
CDR3nt: TGTGCCATCAGTCCCGGACAGGGGGCCCTGGGCTACACCTTC

abundance: NA
j_gene: TRBJ2-2
v_gene: TRBV7-7
d_gene: TRBD2
CDR3aa: CASSHGTSGPERSTGELFF
CDR3nt: TGTGCTAGCAGCCACGGGACTAGCGGGCCCGAGCGTAGCACCGGGGAGCTGTTTTTT

abundance: NA
j_gene: TRBJ2-7
v_gene: TRBV29-1
d_gene: TRBD1
CDR3aa: CSVSDRSYEQYF
CDR3nt: TGCAGCGTTTCGGACAGGTCCTACGAGCAGTACTTC

abundance: NA
j_gene: TRBJ2-7
v_gene: TRBV6-5
d_gene: TRBD1
CDR3aa: CASSVAGGAAYEQYF
CDR3nt: TGTGCCAGCAGTGTGGCAGGGGGCGCGGCGTACGAGCAGTACTTC

abundance: NA
j_gene: TRBJ2-1
v_gene: TRBV9
d_gene: TRBD2
CDR3aa: CASSPGLASYNEQFF
CDR3nt: TGTGCCAGCAGCCCCGGACTAGCGAGTTACAATGAGCAGTTCTTC

abundance: few
j_gene: TRBJ1-2
v_gene: TRBV6-5
d_gene: NA
CDR3aa: CASSYSGRNYGYTF
CDR3nt: TGTGCCAGCAGTTACTCGGGACGGAACTATGGCTACACCTTC

abundance: NA
j_gene: TRBJ2-3
v_gene: TRBV2
d_gene: TRBD2
CDR3aa: CASRVAGGPTDTQYF
CDR3nt: TGTGCCAGCAGAGTAGCGGGAGGGCCAACAGATACGCAGTATTTT

abundance: NA
j_gene: TRBJ2-7
v_gene: TRBV19
d_gene: TRBD2
CDR3aa: CASSRLAGGYEQYF
CDR3nt: TGTGCCAGTAGTAGACTAGCGGGAGGATACGAGCAGTACTTC

abundance: NA
j_gene: TRBJ2-3
v_gene: TRBV5-8
d_gene: TRBD2
CDR3aa: CASSFWTSGTDTQYF
CDR3nt: TGTGCCAGCAGCTTCTGGACTAGCGGGACCGATACGCAGTATTTT

abundance: NA
j_gene: TRBJ1-6
v_gene: TRBV21-1
d_gene: NA
CDR3aa: CASSKGDRTPPGPNNSPLHF
CDR3nt: TGTGCCAGCAGCAAAGGTGACAGGACTCCGCCAGGCCCCAATAATTCACCCCTCCACTTT

abundance: NA
j_gene: TRBJ2-3
v_gene: TRBV6-1
d_gene: NA
CDR3aa: CASSEASLGTQYF
CDR3nt: TGTGCCAGCAGTGAAGCGAGCCTTGGTACGCAGTATTTT

abundance: NA
j_gene: TRBJ2-1
v_gene: TRBV30
d_gene: TRBD2
CDR3aa: CAWSVRGGDSYNEQFF
CDR3nt: TGTGCCTGGAGTGTCCGGGGGGGTGACTCCTACAATGAGCAGTTCTTC

abundance: NA
j_gene: TRBJ1-1
v_gene: TRBV30
d_gene: NA
CDR3aa: CAWTRDSRPPFF
CDR3nt: TGTGCCTGGACCCGGGACTCTCGCCCCCCTTTCTTT

abundance: NA
j_gene: TRBJ2-7
v_gene: TRBV27
d_gene: NA
CDR3aa: CASSLVVDTGYEQYF
CDR3nt: TGTGCCAGCAGTTTAGTGGTGGATACTGGCTACGAGCAGTACTTC

abundance: NA
j_gene: TRBJ2-7
v_gene: TRBV6-1
d_gene: TRBD1
CDR3aa: CASSPRTGEREQYF
CDR3nt: TGTGCCAGCAGTCCCCGGACAGGGGAACGCGAGCAGTACTTC

abundance: NA
j_gene: TRBJ1-2
v_gene: TRBV30
d_gene: TRBD1
CDR3aa: CAWSVSRDWTGWYGYTF
CDR3nt: TGTGCCTGGAGTGTGTCTCGTGACTGGACAGGGTGGTATGGCTACACCTTC

abundance: NA
j_gene: TRBJ2-3
v_gene: TRBV9
d_gene: NA
CDR3aa: CASNQGGGTDTQYF
CDR3nt: TGTGCCAGCAACCAGGGGGGCGGCACAGATACGCAGTATTTT

abundance: NA
j_gene: TRBJ2-2
v_gene: TRBV29-1
d_gene: TRBD2
CDR3aa: CSVEGRGKTGELFF
CDR3nt: TGCAGCGTTGAAGGGCGGGGGAAGACCGGGGAGCTGTTTTTT

abundance: NA
j_gene: TRBJ1-4
v_gene: TRBV7-6
d_gene: TRBD1
CDR3aa: CASSQGDRGNEKLFF
CDR3nt: TGTGCCAGCAGCCAAGGAGACAGGGGAAATGAAAAACTGTTTTTT

abundance: NA
j_gene: TRBJ2-1
v_gene: TRBV23-1
d_gene: NA
CDR3aa: CASKRPDGDNEQFF
CDR3nt: TGCGCCAGCAAGAGGCCTGACGGCGACAATGAGCAGTTCTTC

abundance: NA
j_gene: TRBJ2-7
v_gene: TRBV7-2
d_gene: NA
CDR3aa: CASSLVWVSYEQYF
CDR3nt: TGTGCCAGCAGCTTAGTATGGGTCTCCTACGAGCAGTACTTC

abundance: NA
j_gene: TRBJ1-6
v_gene: TRBV9
d_gene: NA
CDR3aa: CASSWEDDNSPLHF
CDR3nt: TGTGCCAGCAGCTGGGAGGACGATAATTCACCCCTCCACTTT

abundance: NA
j_gene: TRBJ1-4
v_gene: TRBV5-1
d_gene: NA
CDR3aa: CASSLEGLPATNEKLFF
CDR3nt: TGCGCCAGCAGCTTGGAAGGGCTCCCTGCAACTAATGAAAAACTGTTTTTT